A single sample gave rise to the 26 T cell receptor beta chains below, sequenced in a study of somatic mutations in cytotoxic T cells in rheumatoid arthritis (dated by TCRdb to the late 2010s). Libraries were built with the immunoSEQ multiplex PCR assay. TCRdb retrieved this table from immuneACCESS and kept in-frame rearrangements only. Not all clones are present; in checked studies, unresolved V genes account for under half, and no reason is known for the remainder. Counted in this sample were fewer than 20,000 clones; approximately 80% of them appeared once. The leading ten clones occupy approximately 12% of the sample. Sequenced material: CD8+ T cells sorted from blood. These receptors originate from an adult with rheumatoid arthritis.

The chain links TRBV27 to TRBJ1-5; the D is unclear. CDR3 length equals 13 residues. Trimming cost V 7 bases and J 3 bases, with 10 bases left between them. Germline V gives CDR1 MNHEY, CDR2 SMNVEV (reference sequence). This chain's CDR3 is CASNDRANQPQHF. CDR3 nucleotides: TGTGCCAGCAACGACCGAGCCAATCAGCCCCAGCATTTT.

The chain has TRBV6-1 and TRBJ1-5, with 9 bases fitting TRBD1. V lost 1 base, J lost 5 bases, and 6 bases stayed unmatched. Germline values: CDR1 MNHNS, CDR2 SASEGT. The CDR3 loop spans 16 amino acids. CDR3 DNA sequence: TGTGCCAGCAGTGAAGGTGAAGGGACAGGGCATCAGCCCCAGCATTTT. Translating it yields CASSEGEGTGHQPQHF.

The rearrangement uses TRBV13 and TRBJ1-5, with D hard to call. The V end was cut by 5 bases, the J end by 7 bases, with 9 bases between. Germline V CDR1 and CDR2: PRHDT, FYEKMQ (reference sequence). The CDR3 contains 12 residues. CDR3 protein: CASSRRGQPQHF. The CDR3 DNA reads TGTGCCAGCAGCAGACGAGGGCAGCCCCAGCATTTT.

CDR3 residues: CASSVEASGANEQFF. CDR3 sequence (DNA): TGTGCCAGCAGCGTAGAGGCGAGCGGGGCCAATGAGCAGTTCTTC. The chain combines TRBV9 with TRBJ2-1; TRBD2 matches at 7 bases. Germline CDR1 SGDLS, CDR2 YYNGEE. V shed 0 bases, J shed 6 bases, and the junction held 6 bases outside the gene matches. The CDR3 is 15 amino acids.

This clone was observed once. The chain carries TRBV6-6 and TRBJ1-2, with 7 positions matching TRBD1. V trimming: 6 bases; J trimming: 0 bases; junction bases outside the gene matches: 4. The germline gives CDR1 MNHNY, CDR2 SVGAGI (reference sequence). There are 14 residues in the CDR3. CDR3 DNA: TGTGCCAGCAGCTGGACAGGATCTAACTATGGCTACACCTTC. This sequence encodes CASSWTGSNYGYTF.

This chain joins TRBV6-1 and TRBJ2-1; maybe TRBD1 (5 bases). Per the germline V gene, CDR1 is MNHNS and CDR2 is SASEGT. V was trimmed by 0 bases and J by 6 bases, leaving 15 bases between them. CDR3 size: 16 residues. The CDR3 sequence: CASSEAWPGLGNEQFF. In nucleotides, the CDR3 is TGTGCCAGCAGTGAAGCGTGGCCAGGGCTGGGCAATGAGCAGTTCTTC.

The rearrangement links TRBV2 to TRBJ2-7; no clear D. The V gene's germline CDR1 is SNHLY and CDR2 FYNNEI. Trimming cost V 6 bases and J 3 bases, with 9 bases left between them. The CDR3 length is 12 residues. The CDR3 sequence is CASRRTGYEQYV. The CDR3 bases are TGTGCCAGCAGGAGGACGGGCTACGAGCAGTACGTC.

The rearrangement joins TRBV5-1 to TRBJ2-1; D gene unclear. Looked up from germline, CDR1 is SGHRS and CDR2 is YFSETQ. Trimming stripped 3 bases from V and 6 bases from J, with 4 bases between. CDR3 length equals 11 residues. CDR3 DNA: TGCGCCAGCAGCTCAAGCAATGAGCAGTTCTTC. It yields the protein CASSSSNEQFF.

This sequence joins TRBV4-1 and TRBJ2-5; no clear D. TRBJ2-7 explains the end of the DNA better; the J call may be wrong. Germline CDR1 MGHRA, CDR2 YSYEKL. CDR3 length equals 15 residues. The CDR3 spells CASSQDVAASYEQYF. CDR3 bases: TGCGCCAGCAGCCAAGATGTGGCAGCCTCCTACGAGCAGTACTTC.

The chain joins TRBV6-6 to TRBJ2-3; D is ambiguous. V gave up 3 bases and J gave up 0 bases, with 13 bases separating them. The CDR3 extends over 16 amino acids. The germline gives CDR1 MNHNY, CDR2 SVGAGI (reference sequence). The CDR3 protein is CASSYVRRTSTDTQYF. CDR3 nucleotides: TGTGCCAGCAGTTATGTCCGGAGAACTAGCACAGATACGCAGTATTTT.

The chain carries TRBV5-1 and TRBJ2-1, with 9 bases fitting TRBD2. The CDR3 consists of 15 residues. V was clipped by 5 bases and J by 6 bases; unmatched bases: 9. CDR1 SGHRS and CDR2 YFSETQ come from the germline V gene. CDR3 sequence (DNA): TGCGCCAGCAGTGAGGAGCGGGGGGTACTCAATGAGCAGTTCTTC. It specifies CASSEERGVLNEQFF.

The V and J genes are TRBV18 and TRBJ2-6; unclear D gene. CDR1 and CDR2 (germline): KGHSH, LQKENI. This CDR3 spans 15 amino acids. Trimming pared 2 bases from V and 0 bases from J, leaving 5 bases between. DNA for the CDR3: TGTGCCAGCTCACCAAGTGACTCTGGGGCCAACGTCCTGACTTTC. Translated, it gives CASSPSDSGANVLTF. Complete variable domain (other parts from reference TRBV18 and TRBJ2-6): NAGVMQNPRHLVRRRGQEARLRCSPMKGHSHVYWYRQLPEEGLKFMVYLQKENIIDESGMPKERFSAEFPKEGPSILRIQQVVRGDSAAYFCASSPSDSGANVLTFGAGSRLTVL.

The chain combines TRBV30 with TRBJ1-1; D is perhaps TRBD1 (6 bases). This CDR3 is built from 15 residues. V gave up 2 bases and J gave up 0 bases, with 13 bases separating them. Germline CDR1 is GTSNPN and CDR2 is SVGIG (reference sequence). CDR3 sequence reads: CAWSWDIRVNTEAFF. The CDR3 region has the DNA TGTGCCTGGAGTTGGGACATTCGGGTGAACACTGAAGCTTTCTTT.

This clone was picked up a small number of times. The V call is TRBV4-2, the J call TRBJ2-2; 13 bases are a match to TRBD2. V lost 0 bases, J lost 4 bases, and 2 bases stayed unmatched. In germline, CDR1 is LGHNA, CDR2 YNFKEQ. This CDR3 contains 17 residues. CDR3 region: CASSQETSGGVTGELFF. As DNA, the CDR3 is TGTGCCAGCAGCCAAGAAACTAGCGGGGGGGTCACCGGGGAGCTGTTTTTT.

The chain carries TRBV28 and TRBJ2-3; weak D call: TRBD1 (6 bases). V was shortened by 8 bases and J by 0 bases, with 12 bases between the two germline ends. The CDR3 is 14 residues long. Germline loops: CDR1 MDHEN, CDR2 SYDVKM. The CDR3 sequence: CASQGLRSTDTQYF. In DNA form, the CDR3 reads TGTGCCAGCCAGGGGTTGAGGAGCACAGATACGCAGTATTTT.

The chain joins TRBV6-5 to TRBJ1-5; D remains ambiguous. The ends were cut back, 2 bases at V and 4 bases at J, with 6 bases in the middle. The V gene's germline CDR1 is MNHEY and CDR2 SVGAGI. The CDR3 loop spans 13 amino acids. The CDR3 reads CASSYGDNQPQHF. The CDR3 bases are TGTGCCAGCAGTTACGGGGATAATCAGCCCCAGCATTTT.

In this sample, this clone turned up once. The CDR3 sequence is CASTFAGWATPGNEQFF. CDR3 nucleotide sequence: TGTGCCAGTACCTTTGCGGGGTGGGCGACACCGGGCAATGAGCAGTTCTTC. This rearrangement joins TRBV19 to TRBJ2-1, with TRBD2 as a possible D gene (6 bases). Trimming stripped 7 bases from V and 6 bases from J, with 25 bases between. This CDR3 contains 17 residues. Looked up from germline, CDR1 is LNHDA and CDR2 is SQIVND (reference sequence).

This CDR3 reads CASSLSGKLFF. CDR3 in DNA: TGTGCCAGCAGCTTATCTGGGAAACTGTTTTTT. The gene calls are TRBV13 and TRBJ1-4, with D hard to call. CDR1 PRHDT and CDR2 FYEKMQ come from the germline V gene (reference sequence). Trimming removed 2 bases from V and 11 bases from J, with 6 bases in between. The CDR3 extends over 11 amino acids.

In DNA, the CDR3 is TGTGCCAGCAGCTCCCGGTCGTTCAATGAGCAGTTCTTC. As protein: CASSSRSFNEQFF. The V gene is TRBV11-2, the J gene TRBJ2-1, with unresolved D. CDR3 length: 13 amino acids. The V gene's germline CDR1 is SGHAT and CDR2 FQNNGV. The germline V and J ends were trimmed by 4 bases and 6 bases, with 10 bases remaining between them. Full variable domain (rest looked up from reference TRBV11-2 and TRBJ2-1): EAGVAQSPRYKIIEKRQSVAFWCNPISGHATLYWYQQILGQGPKLLIQFQNNGVVDDSQLPKDRFSAERLKGVDSTLKIQPAKLEDSAVYLCASSSRSFNEQFFGPGTRLTVL.

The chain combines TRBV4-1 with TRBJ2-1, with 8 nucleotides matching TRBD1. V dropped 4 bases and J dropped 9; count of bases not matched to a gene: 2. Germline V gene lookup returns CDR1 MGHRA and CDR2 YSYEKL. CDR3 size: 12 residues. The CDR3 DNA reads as TGCGCCAGCAGCCGGACAGGGATTGAGCAGTTCTTC. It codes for CASSRTGIEQFF.

CDR3 nucleotide sequence: TGTGCCAGCAATGGGGCGGGGAGCTCCTACAATGAGCAGTTCTTC. Its translation is CASNGAGSSYNEQFF. The V gene is TRBV27, the J gene TRBJ2-1; weak D call: TRBD2 (6 bases). Germline CDR1 and CDR2: MNHEY and SMNVEV (reference sequence). V was cut by 7 bases and J by 0 bases, with 13 bases left in between. The CDR3 length is 15 residues.

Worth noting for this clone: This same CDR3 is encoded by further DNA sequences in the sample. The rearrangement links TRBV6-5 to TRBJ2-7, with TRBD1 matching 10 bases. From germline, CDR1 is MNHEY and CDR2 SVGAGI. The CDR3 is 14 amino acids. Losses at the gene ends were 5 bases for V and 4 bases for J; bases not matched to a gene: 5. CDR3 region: CASSPGQGKYEQYV. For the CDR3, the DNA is TGTGCCAGCAGTCCGGGACAGGGGAAATACGAGCAGTACGTC.

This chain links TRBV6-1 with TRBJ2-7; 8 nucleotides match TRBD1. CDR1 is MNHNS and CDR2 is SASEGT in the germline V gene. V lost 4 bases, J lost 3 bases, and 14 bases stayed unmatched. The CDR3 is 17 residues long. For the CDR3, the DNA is TGTGCCAGCAGTGGCAACACAGGGGGATTACCCTACTACGAGCAGTACTTC. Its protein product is CASSGNTGGLPYYEQYF.

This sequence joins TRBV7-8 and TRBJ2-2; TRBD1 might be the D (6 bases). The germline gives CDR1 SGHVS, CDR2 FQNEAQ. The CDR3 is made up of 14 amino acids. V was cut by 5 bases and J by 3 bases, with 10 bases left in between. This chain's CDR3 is CASSEPGDTGELFF. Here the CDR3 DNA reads TGTGCCAGCAGCGAGCCAGGGGACACCGGGGAGCTGTTTTTT.

This CDR3 reads CASSGTGQVMDEQFF. The CDR3, as DNA: TGTGCCAGCAGCGGAACGGGGCAGGTCATGGATGAGCAGTTCTTC. The chain joins TRBV9 to TRBJ2-1, with D possibly being TRBD1 or TRBD2 (5 bases each). The germline gives CDR1 SGDLS, CDR2 YYNGEE. This CDR3 has 15 residues. V lost 3 bases, J lost 8 bases, and 18 bases lay in between.

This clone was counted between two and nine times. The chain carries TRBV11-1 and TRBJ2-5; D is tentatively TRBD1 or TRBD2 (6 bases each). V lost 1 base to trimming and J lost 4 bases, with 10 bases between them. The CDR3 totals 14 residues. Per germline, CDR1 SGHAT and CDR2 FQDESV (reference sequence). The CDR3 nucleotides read TGTGCCAGCAGCTTAGGCCCGGGGGCAGAGACCCAGTACTTC. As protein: CASSLGPGAETQYF.